This TCR beta chain was identified during a study of T-cell memory formation after mild COVID-19. In the study overall: TCR clusters were mostly donor specific. Study-wide results and limits: Some clones that responded turned up in pre-infection memory, which suggests that cross-reactive memory joined in. Day 15 to 85 contracting clones showed balanced CD4/CD8; day 15 to 37 expanders favored CD4+. Nothing showed for sure that second-wave clones peaking on day 37 were SARS-CoV-2 specific.

TCRdb reprocessed the 5' RACE reads with MiXCR, giving one entry per CDR3 protein. The repertoire holds over 150,000 distinct CDR3 sequences, roughly 18% seen once, with roughly 3.8% in the top ten. Germline loops: CDR1 DFQATT, CDR2 SNEGSKA (reference sequence). V lost 0 bases and J lost 10, with 10 bases in between. This CDR3 has 12 amino acids. This clonotype appeared once. Its antigen remains unknown. The clonotype comes from a man between 18 and 35 years old who had mild COVID-19 (a few samples of this study predate the infection). Cell type and time point are not known. V usage is TRBV20-1 and J usage is TRBJ2-1; D tentatively fits TRBD1 or TRBD2 (7 bases each). Specimen: PBMCs or a T cell subset sorted from them (not recorded which). The CDR3 reads CSARDQGGEQFF. The DNA for the CDR3 is TGCAGTGCTAGAGATCAGGGGGGGGAGCAGTTCTTC.